Here is one T cell receptor (beta chain) with its context. This sample was taken from a study of blood T cell repertoires in COVID-19. Overall study: Specimens from acute and convalescent COVID-19 originated in the United States, Italy and Spain.

Some clones are missing from TCRdb's copy, which holds only in-frame ones; the method was immunoSEQ multiplex PCR. The table has 250,000 to 300,000 clones, roughly 77% seen once. The clonotype comes from a woman aged 80 or older with acute or convalescent COVID-19. The specimen sequenced was peripheral blood.

The CDR3: CASSLWQGGEAFF. CDR3 nucleotides: TGTGCCAGCAGTTTATGGCAGGGGGGTGAAGCTTTCTTT. The V and J genes are TRBV27 and TRBJ1-1; 7 bases align to TRBD1. The CDR3 is made up of 13 amino acids. Germline assignment: CDR1 MNHEY and CDR2 SMNVEV (reference sequence). V shed 1 base, J shed 7 bases, and the junction held 3 bases outside the gene matches.